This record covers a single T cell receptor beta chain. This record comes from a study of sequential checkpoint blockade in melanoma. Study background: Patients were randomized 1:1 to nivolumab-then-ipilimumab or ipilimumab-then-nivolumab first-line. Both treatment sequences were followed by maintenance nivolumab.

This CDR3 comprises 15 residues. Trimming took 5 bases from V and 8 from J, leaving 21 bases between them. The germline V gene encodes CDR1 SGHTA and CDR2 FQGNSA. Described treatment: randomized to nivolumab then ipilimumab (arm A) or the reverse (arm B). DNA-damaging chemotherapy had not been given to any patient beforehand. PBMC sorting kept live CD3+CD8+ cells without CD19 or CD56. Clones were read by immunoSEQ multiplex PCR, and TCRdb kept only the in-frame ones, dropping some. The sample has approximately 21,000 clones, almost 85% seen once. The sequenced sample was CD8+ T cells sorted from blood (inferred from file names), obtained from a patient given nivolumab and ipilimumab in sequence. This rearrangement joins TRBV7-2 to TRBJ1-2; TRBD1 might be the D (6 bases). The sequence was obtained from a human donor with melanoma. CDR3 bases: TGTGCCAGCAGCCCCGAATACCCCACAGGGCAGGGCTACACCTTC. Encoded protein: CASSPEYPTGQGYTF.